The 7 T cell receptor beta chains in this list originate from one sample, sequenced in a study of T-cell reconstitution after alpha-beta-depleted transplantation in children. Library preparation (for TCRbeta) was performed with unique molecular identifiers. TCRdb itself ran the PCR reads through MiXCR, one entry per CDR3 protein. Seen here are 350,000 to 500,000 distinct CDR3 sequences, 43% observed once, and the top ten hold approximately 30%. The specimen was PBMCs, collected before TCRalphabeta/CD19-depleted stem cell transplant. The receptors shown here come from a girl aged 2 to 10 with aplastic anemia, due to receive a stem cell transplant.

The CDR3 sequence is CASTWGYTGELFF. CDR3 in DNA: TGTGCCAGCACCTGGGGATACACCGGGGAGCTGTTTTTT. The V call is TRBV28, the J call TRBJ2-2; no definite D call. CDR1 and CDR2 from the germline V gene are MDHEN and SYDVKM. V dropped 7 bases and J dropped 3 bases, with 9 bases sitting between them. The length of the CDR3 is 13 residues.

This clonotype was detected ten times or more. The V call is TRBV12-3 or TRBV12-4, the J call TRBJ1-1; D not certain. CDR3 length equals 13 residues. V lost 3 bases and J 5 bases, leaving 10 bases between the germline ends. CDR3 sequence: CASSFGRGTEAFF. The DNA for the CDR3 is TGTGCCAGCAGTTTTGGTAGAGGAACTGAAGCTTTCTTT.

V usage is TRBV6-2 or TRBV6-3 and J usage is TRBJ2-7; the match to TRBD2 covers 12 bases. This CDR3 is 16 amino acids long. With V trimmed by 6 bases and J by 4 bases, 10 bases remained unmatched. Germline-derived CDR1 and CDR2 are MNHEY and SVGEGT. The CDR3 is CASSPLRTSGVYEQYF. CDR3 DNA: TGTGCCAGCAGCCCTCTCCGGACTAGCGGGGTTTACGAGCAGTACTTC.

The chain is built from TRBV7-9 and TRBJ2-5; maybe TRBD1 (6 bases). V gave up 5 bases and J gave up 3 bases, with 16 bases separating them. This CDR3 spans 15 amino acids. CDR1 and CDR2 (germline): SEHNR, FQNEAQ (reference sequence). CDR3: CASSVHRVPEETQYF. The CDR3 nucleotides are TGTGCCAGCAGCGTCCACAGGGTTCCCGAAGAGACCCAGTACTTC.

V usage is TRBV6-2 or TRBV6-3 and J usage is TRBJ2-7, with 7 bases that match TRBD1. The CDR3 consists of 14 residues. The V gene's germline CDR1 is MNHEY and CDR2 SVGEGT. Trimming took 8 bases from V and 3 from J; bases not matched to a gene: 10. In DNA form, the CDR3 reads TGTGCCAGCGGTGAGGGGGCAGTACTCTACGAGCAGTACTTC. As protein: CASGEGAVLYEQYF.

V gene TRBV9 combines with J gene TRBJ1-1; D unclear. The CDR3 covers 15 residues. CDR1 SGDLS and CDR2 YYNGEE come from the germline V gene. V was trimmed by 4 bases and J by 0 bases, leaving 13 bases between them. CDR3 bases: TGTGCCAGCAGCCCCCCCGGCGGCATGAACACTGAAGCTTTCTTT. Translation gives CASSPPGGMNTEAFF.

The gene calls are TRBV11-2 and TRBJ2-7, with 7 bases lining up with TRBD1. There are 15 residues in the CDR3. J was trimmed by 4 bases and V by 2 bases; bases with no gene match: 8. The germline V gene has CDR1 SGHAT and CDR2 FQNNGV. The CDR3 DNA follows: TGTGCCAGCAGCTTATACGGGACAGAGACGTACGAGCAGTACTTC. The encoded protein is CASSLYGTETYEQYF. Full variable domain (remainder filled in from reference TRBV11-2 and TRBJ2-7): EAGVAQSPRYKIIEKRQSVAFWCNPISGHATLYWYQQILGQGPKLLIQFQNNGVVDDSQLPKDRFSAERLKGVDSTLKIQPAKLEDSAVYLCASSLYGTETYEQYFGPGTRLTVT.